The 2 T cell receptor beta chains given below trace back to one sample, sequenced in a study of T cells in narcolepsy. Method: immunoSEQ multiplex PCR; TCRdb's copy keeps in-frame clones and lacks some. The repertoire holds approximately 30,000 clones, with approximately 80% as singletons. Sequencing used CD45RA- memory CD4+ T cells from PBMCs. These receptor sequences come from a human donor with narcolepsy.

Of note for this clone: One junction end disagrees with the germline gene, perhaps due to a read error. The chain employs TRBV2 and TRBJ2-1; perhaps TRBD2 as D (6 bases). Germline assignment: CDR1 SNHLY and CDR2 FYNNEI. The CDR3 is made up of 13 amino acids. Here the CDR3 reads CAGSVQRVNEQFF. The CDR3, as DNA: TGTGCCGGCAGTGTCCAGCGGGTGAATGAGCAGTTCTTC.

This rearrangement joins TRBV7-2 to TRBJ1-5, with D perhaps matching TRBD1 (5 bases). There are 13 residues in the CDR3. Germline V lookup: CDR1 SGHTA, CDR2 FQGNSA. Trimming took 4 bases from V and 9 from J, leaving 13 bases between them. DNA of the CDR3: TGTGCCAGCAGCTCCGGGGACGCGAGGCCCCAGCATTTT. Its protein is CASSSGDARPQHF.